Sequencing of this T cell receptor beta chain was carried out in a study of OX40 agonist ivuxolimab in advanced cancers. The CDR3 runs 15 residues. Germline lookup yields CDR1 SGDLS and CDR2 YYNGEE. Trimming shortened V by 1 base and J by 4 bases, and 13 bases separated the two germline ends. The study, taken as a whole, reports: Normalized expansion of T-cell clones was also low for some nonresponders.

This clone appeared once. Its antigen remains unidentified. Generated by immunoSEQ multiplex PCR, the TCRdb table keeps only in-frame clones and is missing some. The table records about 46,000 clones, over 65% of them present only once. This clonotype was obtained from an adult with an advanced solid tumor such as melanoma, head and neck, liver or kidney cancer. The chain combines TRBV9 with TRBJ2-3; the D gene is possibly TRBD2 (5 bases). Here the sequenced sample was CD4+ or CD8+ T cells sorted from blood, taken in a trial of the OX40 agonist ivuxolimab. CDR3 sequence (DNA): TGTGCCAGCAGCGTACTAGGGAGTGGTTCAGATACGCAGTATTTT. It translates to CASSVLGSGSDTQYF.